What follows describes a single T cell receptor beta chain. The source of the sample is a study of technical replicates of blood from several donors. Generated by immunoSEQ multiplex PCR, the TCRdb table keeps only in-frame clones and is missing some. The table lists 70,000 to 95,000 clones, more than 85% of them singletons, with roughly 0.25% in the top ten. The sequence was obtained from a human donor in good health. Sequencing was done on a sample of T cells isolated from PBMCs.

CDR3 nucleotides: TGCAGCGTTGGGACAGCGGGGGGCTATGGCTACACCTTC. The encoded protein is CSVGTAGGYGYTF. The V gene is TRBV29-1, the J gene TRBJ1-2, with D perhaps TRBD1 (6 bases). CDR1 and CDR2 (germline): SQVTM, ANQGSEA. V lost 4 bases and J 4 bases, leaving 13 bases between the germline ends. This CDR3 is 13 amino acids long.